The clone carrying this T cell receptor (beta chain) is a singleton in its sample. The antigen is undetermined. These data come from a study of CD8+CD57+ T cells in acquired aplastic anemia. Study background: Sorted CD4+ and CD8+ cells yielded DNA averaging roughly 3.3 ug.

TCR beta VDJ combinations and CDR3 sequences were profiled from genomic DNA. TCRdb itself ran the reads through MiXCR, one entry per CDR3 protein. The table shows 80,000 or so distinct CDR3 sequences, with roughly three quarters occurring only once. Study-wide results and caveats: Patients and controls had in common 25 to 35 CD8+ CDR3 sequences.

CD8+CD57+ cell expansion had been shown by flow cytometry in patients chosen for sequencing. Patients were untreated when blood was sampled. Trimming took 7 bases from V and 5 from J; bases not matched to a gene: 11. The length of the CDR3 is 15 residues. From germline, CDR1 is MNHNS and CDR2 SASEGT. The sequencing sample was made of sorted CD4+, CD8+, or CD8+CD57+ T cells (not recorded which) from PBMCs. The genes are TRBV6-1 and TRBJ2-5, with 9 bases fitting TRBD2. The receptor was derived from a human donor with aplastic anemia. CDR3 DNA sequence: TGTGCCAGCACTGTAGCGGGAGACCTGTGGGAGACCCAGTACTTC. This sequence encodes CASTVAGDLWETQYF.